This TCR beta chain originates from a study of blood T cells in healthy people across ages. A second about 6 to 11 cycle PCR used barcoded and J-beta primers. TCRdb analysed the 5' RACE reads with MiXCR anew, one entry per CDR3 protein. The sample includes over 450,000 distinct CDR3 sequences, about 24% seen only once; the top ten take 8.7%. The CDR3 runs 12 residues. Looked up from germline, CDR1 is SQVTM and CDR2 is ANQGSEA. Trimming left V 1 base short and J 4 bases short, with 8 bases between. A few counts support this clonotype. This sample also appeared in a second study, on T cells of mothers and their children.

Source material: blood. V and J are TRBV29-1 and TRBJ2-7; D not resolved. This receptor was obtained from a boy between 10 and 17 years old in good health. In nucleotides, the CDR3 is TGCAGCGTTGAAGTATCAGGATACGAGCAGTACTTC. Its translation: CSVEVSGYEQYF.